This entry lists 5 T cell receptor beta chains sequenced from one sample in a study of CD8 T cells in ankylosing spondylitis. TCRdb re-called the 5' RACE reads with MiXCR, one entry per CDR3 protein. The data contain about 150,000 distinct CDR3 sequences, around 45% of them singletons. The sample comprised synovial fluid, either unsorted or a sorted T cell fraction (not recorded which). Receptors originate from a male donor with ankylosing spondylitis.

V and J are TRBV12-3 or TRBV12-4 and TRBJ2-3; no reliable D call. The CDR3 has 16 amino acids. The V end lost 0 bases, the J end lost 2 bases, and 12 bases lay between the germline ends. The CDR3 here is CASSLALIQLTDTQYF. The CDR3 region has the DNA TGTGCCAGCAGTTTAGCGCTAATACAGCTCACAGATACGCAGTATTTT.

This clonotype has a handful of counts. The DNA for the CDR3 is TGTGCCAGCAGTTTAGTCAGGGGCAGGTACGAGCAGTACTTC. Its translation is CASSLVRGRYEQYF. The chain combines TRBV12-3 or TRBV12-4 with TRBJ2-7; D possibly corresponds to TRBD1 (6 bases). The V end was cut by 1 base, the J end by 4 bases, with 11 bases between. CDR3 length equals 14 residues.

This chain connects TRBV20-1 to TRBJ2-3, with D unresolved. This CDR3 contains 13 residues. Germline CDR1 and CDR2: DFQATT and SNEGSKA (reference sequence). Trimming removed 2 bases from V and 3 bases from J, with 9 bases in between. CDR3 protein: CSARPRVTDTQYF. Written as DNA, the CDR3 is TGCAGTGCTAGACCACGGGTTACAGATACGCAGTATTTT.

This clonotype was observed a handful of times. CDR3 DNA sequence: TGTGCCAGCAGCTTAACATCGTTGGGCTGGACTAATGAAAAACTGTTTTTT. This gives the protein CASSLTSLGWTNEKLFF. The V and J genes are TRBV7-9 and TRBJ1-4; no reliable D call. Trimming left V 2 bases short and J 2 bases short, with 15 bases between. Germline values: CDR1 SEHNR, CDR2 FQNEAQ (reference sequence). This CDR3 is 17 amino acids long.

This clonotype was counted only a few times. This sequence joins TRBV5-6 and TRBJ1-2; the D gene is possibly TRBD1 (5 bases). This CDR3 is 15 amino acids long. Germline-derived CDR1 and CDR2 are SGHDT and YYEEEE. Trimming took 1 base from V and 4 from J, leaving 14 bases between them. The DNA of the CDR3 is TGTGCCAGCAGCTTGAGGGCAGGGATGCGCTATGGCTACACCTTC. Translation gives CASSLRAGMRYGYTF.